The clone carrying this TCR beta chain occurred once. The data derive from a study of shared clonotypes between healthy human individuals. Produced via immunoSEQ multiplex PCR; TCRdb's table is partial and in-frame only. Of millions of clones in the sample, around 94% were seen once. CDR1 is KGHSH and CDR2 is LQKENI in the germline V gene. This CDR3 has 16 residues. V gave up 5 bases and J gave up 1 base, with 17 bases separating them. This chain uses TRBV18 with TRBJ2-5; possibly TRBD1 for D (6 bases). This clonotype was sampled from a young man in good health. The sequencing input was naive CD4+ T cells sorted from blood. Subset denoted: CD45RA+ positively selected. CDR3 in DNA: TGTGCCAGCTCAGCCACCGGGACAAGAATCCAAGAGACCCAGTACTTC. Translating gives CASSATGTRIQETQYF. The complete variable domain, with remaining parts taken from reference TRBV18 and TRBJ2-5, reads NAGVMQNPRHLVRRRGQEARLRCSPMKGHSHVYWYRQLPEEGLKFMVYLQKENIIDESGMPKERFSAEFPKEGPSILRIQQVVRGDSAAYFCASSATGTRIQETQYFGPGTRLLVL.